This TCR beta chain is drawn from a study of identical twins. One entry per CDR3 protein results from TCRdb running MiXCR on the 5' RACE reads. Among about 520,000 distinct CDR3 sequences listed, 22% were seen once. This CDR3 has 17 residues. V was pared by 0 bases and J by 4 bases, with 21 bases between. Per the germline V gene, CDR1 is SQVTM and CDR2 is ANQGSEA. These same data were also listed under a study on T cells expressing NK-cell markers. That source reports: Among eight sequenced donors, seven carried HCMV seropositivity while one was seronegative. Alpha-beta TCR T cells were the sole sorting target in several experiments, owing to an anti-gamma-delta TCR antibody.

The V gene is TRBV29-1, the J gene TRBJ1-2; D is undetermined. Source material: CD4+ T cells sorted from blood. This sequence originates from a woman under 30 in good health. The CDR3 DNA follows: TGCAGCGTTGAAGATCTCGGAGCCCCCGGGAGGAGCTATGGCTACACCTTC. Translated: CSVEDLGAPGRSYGYTF. Complete variable domain (other parts from reference TRBV29-1 and TRBJ1-2): SAVISQKPSRDICQRGTSLTIQCQVDSQVTMMFWYRQQPGQSLTLIATANQGSEATYESGFVIDKFPISRPNLTFSTLTVSNMSPEDSSIYLCSVEDLGAPGRSYGYTFGSGTRLTVV.